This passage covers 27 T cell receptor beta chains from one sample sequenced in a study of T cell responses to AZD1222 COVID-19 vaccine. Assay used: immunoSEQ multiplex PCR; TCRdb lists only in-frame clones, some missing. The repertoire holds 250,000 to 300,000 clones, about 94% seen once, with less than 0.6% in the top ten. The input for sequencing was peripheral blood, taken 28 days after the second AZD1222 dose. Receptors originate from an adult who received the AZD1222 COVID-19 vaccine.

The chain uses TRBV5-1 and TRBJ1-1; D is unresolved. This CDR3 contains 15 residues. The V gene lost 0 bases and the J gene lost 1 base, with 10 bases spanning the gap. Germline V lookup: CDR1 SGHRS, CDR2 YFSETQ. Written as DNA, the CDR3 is TGCGCCAGCAGCTTGGAGGGTAGGGCGAACACTGAAGCTTTCTTT. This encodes CASSLEGRANTEAFF. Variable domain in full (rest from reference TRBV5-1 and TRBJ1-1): KAGVTQTPRYLIKTRGQQVTLSCSPISGHRSVSWYQQTPGQGLQFLFEYFSETQRNKGNFPGRFSGRQFSNSRSEMNVSTLELGDSALYLCASSLEGRANTEAFFGQGTRLTVV.

CDR3 DNA sequence: TGTGCCAGCGTAGCGGGGGGGTCAGATACGCAGTATTTT. Residues: CASVAGGSDTQYF. The chain recombines TRBV27 with TRBJ2-3, with 11 bases aligning to TRBD2. The germline V gene has CDR1 MNHEY and CDR2 SMNVEV (reference sequence). The CDR3 is 13 amino acids. V trimming: 8 bases; J trimming: 4 bases; junction bases outside the gene matches: 2.

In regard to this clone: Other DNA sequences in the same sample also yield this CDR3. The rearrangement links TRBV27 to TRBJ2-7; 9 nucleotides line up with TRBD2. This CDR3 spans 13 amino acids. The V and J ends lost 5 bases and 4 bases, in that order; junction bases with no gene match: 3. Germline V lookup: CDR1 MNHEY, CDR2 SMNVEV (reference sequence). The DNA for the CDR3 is TGTGCCAGCAGTCTTAGCGGGAGTTACGAGCAGTACTTC. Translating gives CASSLSGSYEQYF.

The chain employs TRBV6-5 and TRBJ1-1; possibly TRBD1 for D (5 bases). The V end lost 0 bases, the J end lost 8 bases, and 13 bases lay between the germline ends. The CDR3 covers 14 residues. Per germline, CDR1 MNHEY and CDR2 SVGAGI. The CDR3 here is CASSYSSRGPEAFF. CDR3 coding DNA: TGTGCCAGCAGTTACTCCTCTAGGGGCCCCGAAGCTTTCTTT.

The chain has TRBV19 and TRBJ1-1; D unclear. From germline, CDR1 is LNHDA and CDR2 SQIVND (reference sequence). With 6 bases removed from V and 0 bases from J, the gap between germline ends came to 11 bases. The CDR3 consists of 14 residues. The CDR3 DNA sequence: TGTGCCAGTAGGAAGGGCAGCGTGAACACTGAAGCTTTCTTT. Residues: CASRKGSVNTEAFF.

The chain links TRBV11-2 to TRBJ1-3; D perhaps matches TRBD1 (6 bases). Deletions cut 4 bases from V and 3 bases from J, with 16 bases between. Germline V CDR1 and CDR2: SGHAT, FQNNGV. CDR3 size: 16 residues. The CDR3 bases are TGTGCCAGCAGCTCCAACAGGGTCTACAGTGGAAACACCATATATTTT. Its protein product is CASSSNRVYSGNTIYF.

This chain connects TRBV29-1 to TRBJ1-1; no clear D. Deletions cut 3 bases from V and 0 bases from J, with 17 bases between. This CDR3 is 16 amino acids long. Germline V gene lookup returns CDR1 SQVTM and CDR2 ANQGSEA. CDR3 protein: CSVDRPKGYMNTEAFF. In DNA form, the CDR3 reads TGCAGCGTTGATCGCCCCAAGGGATACATGAACACTGAAGCTTTCTTT. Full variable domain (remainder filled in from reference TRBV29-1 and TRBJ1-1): SAVISQKPSRDICQRGTSLTIQCQVDSQVTMMFWYRQQPGQSLTLIATANQGSEATYESGFVIDKFPISRPNLTFSTLTVSNMSPEDSSIYLCSVDRPKGYMNTEAFFGQGTRLTVV.

The CDR3: CASGLVLSGTEKLFF. The CDR3 DNA follows: TGTGCTAGTGGTTTGGTACTGAGTGGAACTGAAAAACTGTTTTTT. The chain employs TRBV12-5 and TRBJ1-4; the D is unclear. Germline V gene sequence: CDR1 LGHNT, CDR2 FRNRAP. CDR3 length: 15 amino acids. Between the trimmed V and J ends, which lost 0 bases and 7 bases, there was a span of 12 bases.

CDR3 sequence reads: CASSLRPGGNEQFF. The CDR3, as DNA: TGCGCCAGCAGCTTAAGACCGGGCGGGAATGAGCAGTTCTTC. V gene TRBV5-1 combines with J gene TRBJ2-1; TRBD2 might be the D (5 bases). Trimming shortened V by 2 bases and J by 7 bases, and 13 bases separated the two germline ends. This CDR3 spans 14 amino acids. CDR1 and CDR2 from the germline V gene are SGHRS and YFSETQ.

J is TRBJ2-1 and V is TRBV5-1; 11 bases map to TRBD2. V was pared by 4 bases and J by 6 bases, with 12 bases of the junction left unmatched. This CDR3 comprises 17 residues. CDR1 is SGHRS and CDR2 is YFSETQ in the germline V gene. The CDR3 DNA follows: TGCGCCAGCAGCCCGACCTCGACTAGCGGGGTCATCAATGAGCAGTTCTTC. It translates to CASSPTSTSGVINEQFF.

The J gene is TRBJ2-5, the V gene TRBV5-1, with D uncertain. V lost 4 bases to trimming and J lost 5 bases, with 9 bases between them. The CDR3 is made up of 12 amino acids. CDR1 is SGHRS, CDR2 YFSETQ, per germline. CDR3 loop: CASSAEWETQYF. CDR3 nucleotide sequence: TGCGCCAGCAGCGCGGAGTGGGAGACCCAGTACTTC.

The CDR3 region has the DNA TGCGCCAGCAGCCAAGACGGGGTACTTAACACTGAAGCTTTCTTT. The encoded protein is CASSQDGVLNTEAFF. This rearrangement joins TRBV5-1 to TRBJ1-1; D is ambiguous. V lost 4 bases and J 2 bases, leaving 15 bases between the germline ends. This CDR3 has 15 amino acids. Germline V gene sequence: CDR1 SGHRS, CDR2 YFSETQ.

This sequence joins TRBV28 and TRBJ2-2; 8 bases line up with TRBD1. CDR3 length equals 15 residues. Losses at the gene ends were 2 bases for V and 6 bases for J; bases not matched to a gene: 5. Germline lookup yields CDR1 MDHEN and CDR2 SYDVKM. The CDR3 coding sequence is TGTGCCAGCAGTTTAGGCCCAGGGGGCCCCGGGGAGCTGTTTTTT. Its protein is CASSLGPGGPGELFF.

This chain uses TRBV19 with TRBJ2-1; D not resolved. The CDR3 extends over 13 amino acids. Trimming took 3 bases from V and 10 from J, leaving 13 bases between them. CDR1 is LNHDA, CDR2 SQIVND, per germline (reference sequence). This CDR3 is CASSIQDLGEQFF. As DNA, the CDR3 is TGTGCCAGTAGTATCCAGGATCTAGGGGAGCAGTTCTTC.

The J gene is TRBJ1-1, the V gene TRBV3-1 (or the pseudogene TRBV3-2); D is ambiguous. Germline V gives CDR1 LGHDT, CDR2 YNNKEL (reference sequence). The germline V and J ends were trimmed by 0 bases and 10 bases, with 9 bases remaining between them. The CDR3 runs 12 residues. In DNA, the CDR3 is TGTGCCAGCAGCCAAGACATGAGACGAGCTTTCTTT. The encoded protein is CASSQDMRRAFF.

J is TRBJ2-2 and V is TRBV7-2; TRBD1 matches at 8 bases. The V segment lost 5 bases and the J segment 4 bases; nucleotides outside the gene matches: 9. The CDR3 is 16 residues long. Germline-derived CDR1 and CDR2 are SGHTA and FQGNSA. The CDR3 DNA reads TGTGCCAGCAGCCCCCCAGGGGGCCGCGTCACCGGGGAGCTGTTTTTT. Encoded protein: CASSPPGGRVTGELFF.

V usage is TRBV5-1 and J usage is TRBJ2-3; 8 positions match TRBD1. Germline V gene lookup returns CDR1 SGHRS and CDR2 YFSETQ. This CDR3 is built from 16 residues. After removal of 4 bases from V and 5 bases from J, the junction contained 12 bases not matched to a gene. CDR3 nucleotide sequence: TGCGCCAGCAGCAACGGAGGGACAGGCCCCCAAGATACGCAGTATTTT. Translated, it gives CASSNGGTGPQDTQYF.

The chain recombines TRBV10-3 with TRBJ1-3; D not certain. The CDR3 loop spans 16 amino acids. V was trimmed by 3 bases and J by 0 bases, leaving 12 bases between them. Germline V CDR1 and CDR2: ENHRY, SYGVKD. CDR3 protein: CAISEVGSPSGNTIYF. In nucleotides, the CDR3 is TGTGCCATCAGTGAAGTAGGGAGTCCCTCTGGAAACACCATATATTTT.

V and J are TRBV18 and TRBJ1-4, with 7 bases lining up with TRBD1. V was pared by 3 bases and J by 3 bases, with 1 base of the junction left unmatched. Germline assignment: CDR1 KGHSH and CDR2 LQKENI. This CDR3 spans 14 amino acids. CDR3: CASSPGQPNEKLFF. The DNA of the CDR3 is TGTGCCAGCTCACCGGGACAGCCTAATGAAAAACTGTTTTTT.

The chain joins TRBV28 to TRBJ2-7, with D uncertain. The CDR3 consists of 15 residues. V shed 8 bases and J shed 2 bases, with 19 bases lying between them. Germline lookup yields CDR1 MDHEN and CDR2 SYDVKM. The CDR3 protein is CASGLGGQAAYEQYF. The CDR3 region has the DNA TGTGCCAGCGGCTTAGGTGGCCAAGCAGCCTACGAGCAGTACTTC.

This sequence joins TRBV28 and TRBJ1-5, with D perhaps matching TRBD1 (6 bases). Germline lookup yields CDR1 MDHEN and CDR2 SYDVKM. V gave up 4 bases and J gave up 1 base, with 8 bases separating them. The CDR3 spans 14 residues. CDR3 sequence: CASSYQGSNQPQHF. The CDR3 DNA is TGTGCCAGCAGTTACCAGGGGAGCAATCAGCCCCAGCATTTT.

The chain's CDR3 is CASSSTPGDPINGGYTF. CDR3 coding DNA: TGTGCCAGCAGCTCGACTCCGGGGGATCCCATAAACGGTGGCTACACCTTC. The genes are TRBV7-3 and TRBJ1-2; D is possibly TRBD1 (5 bases). The V end lost 4 bases, the J end lost 7 bases, and 25 bases lay between the germline ends. The CDR3 is made up of 17 amino acids. Germline V CDR1 and CDR2: SGHTA, FQGTGA. The full variable domain, completed using reference TRBV7-3 and TRBJ1-2, is GAGVSQTPSNKVTEKGKYVELRCDPISGHTALYWYRQSLGQGPEFLIYFQGTGAADDSGLPNDRFFAVRPEGSVSTLKIQRTERGDSAVYLCASSSTPGDPINGGYTFGSGTRLTVV.

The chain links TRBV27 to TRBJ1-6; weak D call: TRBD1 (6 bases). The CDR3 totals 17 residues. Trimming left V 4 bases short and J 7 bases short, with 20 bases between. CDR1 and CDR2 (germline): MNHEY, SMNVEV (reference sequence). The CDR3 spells CASSWAGAREGNSPLHF. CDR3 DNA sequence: TGTGCCAGCAGTTGGGCAGGGGCGAGGGAGGGAAATTCACCCCTCCACTTT.

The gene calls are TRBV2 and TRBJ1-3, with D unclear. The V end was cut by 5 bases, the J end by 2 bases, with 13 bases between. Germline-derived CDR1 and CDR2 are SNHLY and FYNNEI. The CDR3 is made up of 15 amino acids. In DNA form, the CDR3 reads TGTGCCAGCAGTTCTACAGCGTTTGCTGGAAACACCATATATTTT. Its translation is CASSSTAFAGNTIYF.

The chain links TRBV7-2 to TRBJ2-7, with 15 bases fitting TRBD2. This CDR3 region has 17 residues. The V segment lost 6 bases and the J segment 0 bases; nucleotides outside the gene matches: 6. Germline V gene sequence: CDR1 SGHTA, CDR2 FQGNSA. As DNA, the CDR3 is TGTGCCAGCAGGGAGGGACTAGCGGGAGGAGGCTCCTACGAGCAGTACTTC. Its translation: CASREGLAGGGSYEQYF.

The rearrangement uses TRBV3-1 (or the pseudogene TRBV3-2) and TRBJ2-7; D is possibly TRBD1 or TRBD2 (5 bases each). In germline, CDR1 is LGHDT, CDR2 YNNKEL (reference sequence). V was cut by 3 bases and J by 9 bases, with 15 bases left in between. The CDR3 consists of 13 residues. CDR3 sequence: CASSHLDGDGQYF. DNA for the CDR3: TGTGCCAGCAGCCACTTGGACGGGGACGGGCAGTACTTC.

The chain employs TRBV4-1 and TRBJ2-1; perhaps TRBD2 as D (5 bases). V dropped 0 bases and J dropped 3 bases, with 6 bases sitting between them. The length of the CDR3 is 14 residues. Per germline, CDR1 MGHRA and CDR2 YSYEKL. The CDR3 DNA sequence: TGCGCCAGCAGCCAAGATGGACTCTACAATGAGCAGTTCTTC. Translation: CASSQDGLYNEQFF.